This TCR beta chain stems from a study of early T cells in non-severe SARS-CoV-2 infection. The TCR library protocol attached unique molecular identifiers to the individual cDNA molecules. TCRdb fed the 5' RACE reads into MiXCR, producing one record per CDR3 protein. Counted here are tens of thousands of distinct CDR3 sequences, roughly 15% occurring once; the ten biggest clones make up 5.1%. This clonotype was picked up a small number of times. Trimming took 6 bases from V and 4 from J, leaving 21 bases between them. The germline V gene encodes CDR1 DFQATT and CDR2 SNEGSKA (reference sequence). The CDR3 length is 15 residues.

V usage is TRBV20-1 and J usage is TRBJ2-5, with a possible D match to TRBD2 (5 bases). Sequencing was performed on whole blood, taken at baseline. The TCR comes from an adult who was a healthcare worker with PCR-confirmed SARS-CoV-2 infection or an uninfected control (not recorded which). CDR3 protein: CSATGLDSVVETQYF. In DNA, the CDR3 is TGCAGTGCCACCGGACTGGACTCCGTAGTAGAGACCCAGTACTTC.